Listed here are 17 T cell receptor beta chains from one sample, sequenced in a study of blood T cell repertoires in COVID-19. Sequenced by immunoSEQ multiplex PCR; TCRdb stores in-frame clones only, minus some. The profile shows approximately 150,000 clones, about nine tenths of them singletons. Sequenced: peripheral blood. The receptor set was obtained from a human donor in a cohort sampled during active COVID-19.

The chain carries TRBV5-4 and TRBJ2-7, with D uncertain. Germline V CDR1 and CDR2: SGHNT, YYREEE (reference sequence). CDR3 length: 12 residues. V dropped 4 bases and J dropped 5 bases, with 10 bases sitting between them. CDR3: CASSGEDNEQYF. CDR3 sequence (DNA): TGTGCCAGCAGCGGCGAGGATAACGAGCAGTACTTC.

The chain uses TRBV9 and TRBJ2-1; a possible D gene is TRBD1 (6 bases). V lost 3 bases, J lost 12 bases, and 19 bases lay in between. The length of the CDR3 is 14 residues. Germline CDR1 SGDLS, CDR2 YYNGEE. CDR3 sequence (DNA): TGTGCCAGCAGCGGAGGTACAGGGTACCGGGGGCAGTTCTTC. Its translation is CASSGGTGYRGQFF.

J is TRBJ2-6 and V is TRBV14; 9 bases align to TRBD1. Germline CDR1 reads SGHDN; CDR2 reads FVKESK. V was clipped by 4 bases and J by 1 base; unmatched bases: 8. The CDR3 covers 18 residues. CDR3 in amino acids: CASSRLPGQGSGANVLTF. In nucleotides, the CDR3 is TGTGCCAGCAGCCGCCTACCGGGACAGGGTTCTGGGGCCAACGTCCTGACTTTC.

CDR3 protein: CASSPSSSYNEQFF. The DNA for the CDR3 is TGTGCCAGCAGCCCATCGAGCTCCTACAATGAGCAGTTCTTC. The chain carries TRBV7-9 and TRBJ2-1; no definite D call. The CDR3 totals 14 residues. V was trimmed by 5 bases and J by 0 bases, leaving 8 bases between them. Germline-derived CDR1 and CDR2 are SEHNR and FQNEAQ (reference sequence).

This clone was counted between two and nine times. The chain links TRBV20-1 to TRBJ1-5; 11 bases match TRBD1. V dropped 3 bases and J dropped 9; count of bases not matched to a gene: 7. CDR1 is DFQATT and CDR2 is SNEGSKA in the germline V gene (reference sequence). The CDR3 length is 14 residues. In DNA form, the CDR3 reads TGCAGTGCTAGTATGGGACAGGGGGTACGGCCCCAGCATTTT. This encodes CSASMGQGVRPQHF.

The chain carries TRBV15 and TRBJ1-1; D gene uncertain. With 1 base removed from V and 6 bases from J, the gap between germline ends came to 9 bases. The CDR3 is 13 residues long. Germline CDR1 LNHNV, CDR2 YYDKDF (reference sequence). CDR3 loop: CATSRGPPPEAFF. CDR3 bases: TGTGCCACCAGCAGAGGTCCTCCCCCTGAAGCTTTCTTT.

The CDR3 region is CASSLDGGGNTGELFF. Here the CDR3 DNA reads TGTGCCAGCAGCTTAGACGGCGGGGGGAACACCGGGGAGCTGTTTTTT. The rearrangement joins TRBV7-2 to TRBJ2-2, with 7 bases lining up with TRBD2. The J segment lost 1 base and the V segment lost 1 base, leaving 3 bases of the junction unmatched. The CDR3 consists of 16 residues. The germline V gene encodes CDR1 SGHTA and CDR2 FQGNSA.

This chain links TRBV5-4 with TRBJ2-3; the match to TRBD2 covers 12 bases. Per germline, CDR1 SGHNT and CDR2 YYREEE (reference sequence). The junction had 5 bases not matched to a gene; V was cut back by 4 bases and J by 5 bases. The CDR3 runs to 15 residues. CDR3 residues: CASSLGLAGRDTQYF. Written as DNA, the CDR3 is TGTGCCAGCAGCCTCGGACTAGCGGGGCGAGATACGCAGTATTTT.

The V and J genes are TRBV11-2 and TRBJ1-4, with 8 bases aligning to TRBD1. The CDR3 has 19 amino acids. From germline, CDR1 is SGHAT and CDR2 FQNNGV. Losses at the gene ends were 2 bases for V and 0 bases for J; bases not matched to a gene: 11. DNA of the CDR3: TGTGCCAGCAGCTTAAGGTTACCGGACAGGGTCACAACTAATGAAAAACTGTTTTTT. This sequence encodes CASSLRLPDRVTTNEKLFF.

The chain employs TRBV9 and TRBJ2-2; TRBD2 agrees at 13 bases. Germline V gene data show CDR1 as SGDLS and CDR2 as YYNGEE. The CDR3 is 15 residues long. V was clipped by 2 bases and J by 7 bases; unmatched bases: 2. The chain's CDR3 is CASSVTSGGIGELFF. CDR3 DNA: TGTGCCAGCAGCGTGACTAGCGGGGGGATCGGGGAGCTGTTTTTT.

The chain has TRBV3-1 (or the pseudogene TRBV3-2) and TRBJ2-7; tentatively, D is TRBD2 (5 bases). The CDR3 has 15 residues. Looked up from germline, CDR1 is LGHDT and CDR2 is YNNKEL (reference sequence). Trimming took off 1 base at V and 0 bases at J, with 10 bases between the two ends. CDR3 in DNA: TGTGCCAGCAGCCAAGGGCTAGGAGGCTCCTACGAGCAGTACTTC. The encoded protein is CASSQGLGGSYEQYF.

The CDR3 protein is CASSLEPVAGANVLTF. The CDR3 DNA reads TGCGCCAGCAGCTTGGAGCCCGTCGCTGGGGCCAACGTCCTGACTTTC. V usage is TRBV5-1 and J usage is TRBJ2-6; D uncertain. The CDR3 totals 16 residues. V shed 0 bases and J shed 2 bases, with 9 bases lying between them. The germline gives CDR1 SGHRS, CDR2 YFSETQ.

The chain couples TRBV2 to TRBJ2-5; TRBD2 agrees at 11 bases. V lost 6 bases, J lost 5 bases, and 8 bases stayed unmatched. The CDR3 is made up of 15 amino acids. Germline V gene lookup returns CDR1 SNHLY and CDR2 FYNNEI. This chain's CDR3 is CASRVSGGAEETQYF. CDR3 nucleotides: TGTGCCAGCAGAGTTAGCGGGGGGGCTGAGGAGACCCAGTACTTC.

The chain uses TRBV5-1 and TRBJ2-1; no clear D. V was pared by 3 bases and J by 4 bases, with 17 bases between. Germline assignment: CDR1 SGHRS and CDR2 YFSETQ. The CDR3 loop spans 16 amino acids. DNA for the CDR3: TGCGCCAGCAGCTCCCCGAACGAAGAGGTGTACAATGAGCAGTTCTTC. Protein: CASSSPNEEVYNEQFF.

This clone came up once. V gene TRBV9 combines with J gene TRBJ1-1, with D unresolved. The CDR3 spans 13 residues. Germline V gives CDR1 SGDLS, CDR2 YYNGEE. V lost 0 bases and J 1 base, leaving 4 bases between the germline ends. The CDR3 DNA reads as TGTGCCAGCAGCGTAGAACAGAACACTGAAGCTTTCTTT. Protein product: CASSVEQNTEAFF. The full variable domain, with the rest looked up from reference TRBV9 and TRBJ1-1, is DSGVTQTPKHLITATGQRVTLRCSPRSGDLSVYWYQQSLDQGLQFLIQYYNGEERAKGNILERFSAQQFPDLHSELNLSSLELGDSALYFCASSVEQNTEAFFGQGTRLTVV.

The J gene is TRBJ1-6, the V gene TRBV5-1; D possibly corresponds to TRBD1 (6 bases). Germline assignment: CDR1 SGHRS and CDR2 YFSETQ. V lost 4 bases to trimming and J lost 10 bases, with 21 bases between them. CDR3 length equals 16 residues. The CDR3 loop reads CASSPTTGSGGSPLHF. CDR3 nucleotide sequence: TGCGCCAGCAGCCCTACAACAGGGTCTGGAGGATCACCCCTCCACTTT.

The CDR3 nucleotides are TGCAGCGTCGGGGGGCTAGTTGGGGTCGATACGCAGTATTTT. It yields the protein CSVGGLVGVDTQYF. The gene calls are TRBV29-1 and TRBJ2-3, with a tentative D call TRBD2 (7 bases). The germline CDR1 and CDR2 sequences are SQVTM and ANQGSEA. The CDR3 has 14 amino acids. V lost 6 bases to trimming and J lost 6 bases, with 19 bases between them.